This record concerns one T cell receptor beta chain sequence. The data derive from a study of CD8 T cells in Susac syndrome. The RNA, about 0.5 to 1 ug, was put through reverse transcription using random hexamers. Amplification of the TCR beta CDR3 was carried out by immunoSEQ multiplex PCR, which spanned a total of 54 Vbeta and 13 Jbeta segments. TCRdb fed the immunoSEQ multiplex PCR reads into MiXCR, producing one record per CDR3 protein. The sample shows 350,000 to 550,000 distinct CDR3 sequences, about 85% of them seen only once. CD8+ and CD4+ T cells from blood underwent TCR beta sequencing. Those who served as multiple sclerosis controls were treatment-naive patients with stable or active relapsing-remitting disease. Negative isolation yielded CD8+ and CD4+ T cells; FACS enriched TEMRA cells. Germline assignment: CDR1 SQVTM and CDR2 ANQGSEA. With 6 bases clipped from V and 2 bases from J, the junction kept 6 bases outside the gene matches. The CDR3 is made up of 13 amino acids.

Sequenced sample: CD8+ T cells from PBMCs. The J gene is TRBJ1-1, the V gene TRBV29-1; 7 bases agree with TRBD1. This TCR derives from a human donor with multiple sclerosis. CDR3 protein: CSVDSGGNTEAFF. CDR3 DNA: TGCAGCGTAGATTCAGGGGGAAACACTGAAGCTTTCTTT.